This T cell receptor (beta chain) was observed in a study of blood T cell repertoires in COVID-19. Produced via immunoSEQ multiplex PCR; TCRdb's table is partial and in-frame only. The table shows around 290,000 clones, with around nine tenths occurring only once. The CDR3 consists of 16 residues. The V segment lost 4 bases and the J segment 4 bases; nucleotides outside the gene matches: 7. The germline CDR1 and CDR2 sequences are SGHDT and YYEEEE. Material for sequencing was PBMCs or T cells enriched from blood (not recorded which). The chain uses TRBV5-6 and TRBJ2-2; 10 bases are a match to TRBD1. This clonotype was obtained from a woman between 18 and 30 years old who had recovered from COVID-19. CDR3 DNA: TGTGCCAGCAGCCTACCGGGACAGGGGACCACCGGGGAGCTGTTTTTT. Its translation is CASSLPGQGTTGELFF.